Listed here are 15 T cell receptor beta chains from one sample, sequenced in a study of early T cells in non-severe SARS-CoV-2 infection. TCRdb redid the calling of the 5' RACE reads with MiXCR, one entry per CDR3 protein. The table shows tens of thousands of distinct CDR3 sequences, with 7% to 10% occurring only once. Specimen: whole blood. The receptors were gathered from an adult who was a healthcare worker with PCR-confirmed SARS-CoV-2 infection or an uninfected control (not recorded which).

The chain is built from TRBV28 and TRBJ1-2; D uncertain. CDR3 length equals 16 residues. The germline CDR1 and CDR2 sequences are MDHEN and SYDVKM. Trimming took 5 bases from V and 4 from J, leaving 20 bases between them. CDR3 loop: CASSPTGSMGIYGYTF. The CDR3 nucleotides are TGTGCCAGCAGTCCCACCGGTTCCATGGGGATCTATGGCTACACCTTC.

This clonotype was detected ten times or more. This chain uses TRBV29-1 with TRBJ1-2, with D maybe TRBD1 (5 bases). Germline V gene sequence: CDR1 SQVTM, CDR2 ANQGSEA. The CDR3 has 13 residues. Trimming pared 6 bases from V and 0 bases from J, leaving 11 bases between. The CDR3 DNA reads TGCAGCGTGCAGACAGACCCTAACTATGGCTACACCTTC. Its protein product is CSVQTDPNYGYTF. The whole variable domain, remainder taken from reference TRBV29-1 and TRBJ1-2, is SAVISQKPSRDICQRGTSLTIQCQVDSQVTMMFWYRQQPGQSLTLIATANQGSEATYESGFVIDKFPISRPNLTFSTLTVSNMSPEDSSIYLCSVQTDPNYGYTFGSGTRLTVV.

This clonotype was found many times. The chain uses TRBV7-9 and TRBJ1-1; D unresolved. This CDR3 has 13 amino acids. CDR1 and CDR2 (germline): SEHNR, FQNEAQ (reference sequence). The V gene lost 6 bases and the J gene lost 4 bases, with 12 bases spanning the gap. CDR3 residues: CASSSPLATEAFF. The CDR3 bases are TGTGCCAGCAGTTCCCCTCTGGCCACTGAAGCTTTCTTT.

This clonotype has at least ten counts. CDR3 amino acids: CASSQGTGYTF. For the CDR3, the DNA is TGTGCCAGCAGCCAGGGAACCGGCTACACCTTC. V gene TRBV12-3 or TRBV12-4 combines with J gene TRBJ1-2; TRBD1 is a possible D gene (5 bases). Trimming took 6 bases from V and 8 from J, leaving 10 bases between them. The CDR3 has 11 residues.

In its sample, this clonotype was seen many times. The chain links TRBV20-1 to TRBJ1-1; D is undetermined. This CDR3 spans 12 amino acids. V gave up 1 base and J gave up 1 base, with 4 bases separating them. Germline V gene lookup returns CDR1 DFQATT and CDR2 SNEGSKA (reference sequence). CDR3 sequence: CSARGANTEAFF. As DNA, the CDR3 is TGCAGTGCTAGAGGGGCGAACACTGAAGCTTTCTTT.

This clonotype has a count of ten or more. This chain links TRBV7-3 with TRBJ2-1; TRBD2 matches at 11 bases. This CDR3 is built from 15 residues. The V gene's germline CDR1 is SGHTA and CDR2 FQGTGA. V lost 5 bases to trimming and J lost 5 bases; unmatched junction nucleotides: 5. CDR3 loop: CASSILAGGNNEQFF. The CDR3 bases are TGTGCCAGCAGCATCCTAGCGGGAGGAAACAATGAGCAGTTCTTC.

The table lists this clonotype with a few counts. The chain links TRBV5-1 to TRBJ2-1; 8 positions agree with TRBD1. Germline CDR1 and CDR2: SGHRS and YFSETQ. This CDR3 is built from 16 residues. The V segment lost 4 bases and the J segment 6 bases; nucleotides outside the gene matches: 12. The CDR3 nucleotides read TGCGCCAGCAGCCCCCGAACAGGGGGAGAGGGCAATGAGCAGTTCTTC. Protein sequence: CASSPRTGGEGNEQFF. The full variable domain, completed using reference TRBV5-1 and TRBJ2-1, is KAGVTQTPRYLIKTRGQQVTLSCSPISGHRSVSWYQQTPGQGLQFLFEYFSETQRNKGNFPGRFSGRQFSNSRSEMNVSTLELGDSALYLCASSPRTGGEGNEQFFGPGTRLTVL.

This clonotype was counted many times. V gene TRBV5-1 combines with J gene TRBJ2-5; the match to TRBD1 covers 9 bases. The V gene's germline CDR1 is SGHRS and CDR2 YFSETQ. The CDR3 extends over 14 amino acids. With V trimmed by 4 bases and J by 5 bases, 6 bases remained unmatched. The CDR3 sequence: CASSRGTGRETQYF. The CDR3 DNA is TGCGCCAGCAGCAGGGGGACAGGGCGTGAGACCCAGTACTTC.

This clonotype was seen a handful of times. The chain uses TRBV13 and TRBJ2-7; the match to TRBD2 covers 8 bases. The trim removed 1 base at V and 5 bases at J, leaving 10 bases unmatched. Germline V gene sequence: CDR1 PRHDT, CDR2 FYEKMQ (reference sequence). CDR3 length: 16 residues. The CDR3 sequence: CASSLEGNGRANEQYF. In DNA, the CDR3 is TGTGCCAGCAGCTTAGAAGGGAACGGGAGGGCTAACGAGCAGTACTTC.

This clonotype was observed at least ten times. The chain uses TRBV10-3 and TRBJ2-7; 11 bases fit TRBD2. The CDR3 loop spans 13 amino acids. CDR1 ENHRY and CDR2 SYGVKD come from the germline V gene. With 6 bases clipped from V and 4 bases from J, the junction kept 2 bases outside the gene matches. The CDR3 nucleotides are TGTGCCATCAGCCGACTAGCGGGATACGAGCAGTACTTC. Its protein product is CAISRLAGYEQYF.

By its share, this clonotype is medium-sized. The chain is built from TRBV29-1 and TRBJ2-2, with D hard to call. This CDR3 has 13 residues. Germline V gene sequence: CDR1 SQVTM, CDR2 ANQGSEA. Trimming stripped 8 bases from V and 4 bases from J, with 14 bases between. CDR3 protein: CSFREVSTGELFF. CDR3 nucleotides: TGCAGCTTTAGGGAAGTTAGCACCGGGGAGCTGTTTTTT.

This clonotype was counted ten times or more. The CDR3 coding sequence is TGTGCCAGCAGGCTGAGGGGGGTTAACACCGGGGAGCTGTTTTTT. Protein product: CASRLRGVNTGELFF. The chain has TRBV5-8 and TRBJ2-2; D may match TRBD1 or TRBD2 (6 bases each). V was pared by 5 bases and J by 2 bases, with 13 bases between. Germline loops: CDR1 SGHTS, CDR2 YDEGEE. The CDR3 spans 15 residues. Drawing the rest from reference TRBV5-8 and TRBJ2-2, the complete variable domain is EAGVTQSPTHLIKTRGQQATLRCSPISGHTSVYWYQQALGLGLQFLLWYDEGEERNRGNFPPRFSGRQFPNYSSELNVNALELEDSALYLCASRLRGVNTGELFFGEGSRLTVL.

This clonotype was seen at least ten times. This rearrangement joins TRBV24-1 to TRBJ2-4; TRBD1 matches at 7 bases. The CDR3 runs to 16 residues. Germline CDR1 is KGHDR and CDR2 is SFDVKD. Trimming removed 3 bases from V and 0 bases from J; junction bases left unmatched: 4. This CDR3 is CATSDTGALAKNIQYF. Here the CDR3 DNA reads TGTGCCACCAGTGATACAGGGGCGCTAGCCAAAAACATTCAGTACTTC.

This clonotype was recorded at least ten times. This chain connects TRBV3-1 to TRBJ1-2, with D unresolved. Between the trimmed V and J ends, which lost 3 bases and 3 bases, there was a span of 11 bases. CDR3 size: 14 residues. The germline gives CDR1 LGHDT, CDR2 YNNKEL (reference sequence). CDR3 bases: TGTGCCAGCAGCCAGGAAGGACTGTACTATGGCTACACCTTC. As protein: CASSQEGLYYGYTF.

This clonotype was picked up many times. J is TRBJ2-2 and V is TRBV24-1; D remains ambiguous. The CDR3 extends over 17 amino acids. The germline gives CDR1 KGHDR, CDR2 SFDVKD. V was trimmed by 3 bases and J by 3 bases, leaving 16 bases between them. DNA for the CDR3: TGTGCCACCAGTGATACCAGGACGGGTTTATACACCGGGGAGCTGTTTTTT. It translates to CATSDTRTGLYTGELFF.